The rows below give T cell receptor beta chains drawn from one sample of a study of shared clonotypes between healthy human individuals. Sequenced by immunoSEQ multiplex PCR; TCRdb stores in-frame clones only, minus some. The table lists roughly 2.5 million clones, over 85% of them singletons. The sequenced material came from naive CD4+ T cells sorted from blood. Every receptor here comes from a man between 18 and 35 years old in good health. Each CDR3 is given with its conserved first and last residue. The order of the fields is J gene, D gene, V gene, clone size, CDR3 length, CDR3 DNA, CDR3 protein. A D gene is named only where the DNA matches it firmly. Only part of the rows carry a size: once, few, many, or a class if the clone is expanded.

>TRBJ2-5|NA|TRBV7-9|NA|13
TGTGCCAGCCGGTCGAACCTAAAAGAGACCCAGTACTTC
CASRSNLKETQYF
>TRBJ1-1|NA|TRBV18|NA|14
TGTGCCAGCTCACCGGCCATTTGGGACACTGAAGCTTTCTTT
CASSPAIWDTEAFF
>TRBJ1-6|NA|TRBV5-1|NA|12
TGCGCCAGCAGCTTGGTGGGGACACCCCTCCACTTT
CASSLVGTPLHF
>TRBJ2-3|TRBD2|TRBV7-9|NA|16
TGTGCCAGCAGCTTATCGACTAGCGGGGGGACAGATACGCAGTATTTT
CASSLSTSGGTDTQYF
>TRBJ1-3|NA|TRBV2|NA|15
TGTGCCAGCAGTGACGAGGGGTACTCTGGAAACACCATATATTTT
CASSDEGYSGNTIYF
>TRBJ1-2|TRBD1|TRBV6-6|NA|14
TGTGCCAGCAGCCCCGGACAGGTTGTCTATGGCTACACCTTC
CASSPGQVVYGYTF
>TRBJ1-6|NA|TRBV21-1|NA|17
TGTGCCAGGAGCCGTCCTAAGCACGGCTCCTATAATTCACCCCTCCACTTT
CARSRPKHGSYNSPLHF
>TRBJ2-7|TRBD2|TRBV28|NA|15
TGTGCCAGCAGTCCTGGGACACGGGGGGGCTACGAGCAGTACTTC
CASSPGTRGGYEQYF
>TRBJ1-1|NA|TRBV6-5|NA|13
TGTGCCAGCACCAACCCGATGAACACTGAAGCTTTCTTT
CASTNPMNTEAFF
>TRBJ1-4|NA|TRBV30|NA|12
TGTGCCTGGAGGAGGTTGAATGAAAAACTGTTTTTT
CAWRRLNEKLFF
>TRBJ1-3|NA|TRBV10-3|NA|12
TGTGCCATCAGGACCCATGGAAACACCATATATTTT
CAIRTHGNTIYF
>TRBJ2-7|NA|TRBV5-1|NA|17
TGCGCCAGCAGCTTGAGCCCGGGGGGGACAGGCCCATACGAGCAGTACTTC
CASSLSPGGTGPYEQYF
>TRBJ1-1|NA|TRBV10-3|NA|16
TGTGCCATCAGTGAGTCAGTGAAGGGGTCGAACACTGAAGCTTTCTTT
CAISESVKGSNTEAFF
>TRBJ2-3|NA|TRBV11-2|NA|16
TGTGCCAGCAGCCCCTCTCTAGTCCCCGGCACAGATACGCAGTATTTT
CASSPSLVPGTDTQYF
>TRBJ1-3|NA|TRBV7-6|NA|11
TGTGCCAGCGGATCCGGAAACACCATATATTTT
CASGSGNTIYF
>TRBJ1-5|NA|TRBV6-5|NA|15
TGTGCCAGCAGCACCCACCTTGGGTCGAGTCAGCCCCAGCATTTT
CASSTHLGSSQPQHF
>TRBJ2-5|TRBD2|TRBV30|NA|16
TGTGCCTGGAGTGTACTGACTAGCGGGAGCCAAGAGACCCAGTACTTC
CAWSVLTSGSQETQYF
>TRBJ2-5|TRBD2|TRBV29-1|NA|14
TGCAGCGGATTAGCGGGGGCTTCCGCGGAGACCCAGTACTTC
CSGLAGASAETQYF
>TRBJ2-5|NA|TRBV5-1|NA|14
TGCGCCAGCACCGATAGGACTTCCAGTGGGACCCAGTACTTC
CASTDRTSSGTQYF
>TRBJ2-7|NA|TRBV10-2|NA|14
TGCGCCAGCAGTTGGGGGGGAGGGGGGTACGAGCAGTACTTC
CASSWGGGGYEQYF
>TRBJ1-4|NA|TRBV11-2|NA|15
TGTGCCAGCAGCTTAGGGTCGGCGAGCAGTGAAAAACTGTTTTTT
CASSLGSASSEKLFF
>TRBJ2-7|NA|TRBV10-3|NA|14
TGTGCCATCAGTGTGGAGGGGCCCGTCTACGAGCAGTACTTC
CAISVEGPVYEQYF
>TRBJ1-4|NA|TRBV7-9|NA|15
TGTGCCAGCAGCTTACACTTAGGGCTCCTTGAAAAACTGTTTTTT
CASSLHLGLLEKLFF
>TRBJ2-7|NA|TRBV11-2|NA|16
TGTGCCAGCAGCTTAGTAATGTTCTCGCCTTCCTACGAGCAGTACTTC
CASSLVMFSPSYEQYF
>TRBJ1-1|NA|TRBV21-1|NA|8
TGTGCCACCGTCGAAGCTTTCTTT
CATVEAFF
>TRBJ2-3|TRBD2|TRBV7-9|NA|17
TGTGCCAGCAGCTTAGGTTCTAGCGGGAGAGGAACAGATACGCAGTATTTT
CASSLGSSGRGTDTQYF
>TRBJ1-4|TRBD1|TRBV7-2|NA|16
TGTGCCAGCAGCCCCACGTACAGGGGGGGAAGTGAAAAACTGTTTTTT
CASSPTYRGGSEKLFF
>TRBJ2-7|NA|TRBV5-4|NA|16
TGTGCCAGCAGCTCCCTTAGGGAAGGGCCGGTCGACGAGCAGTACTTC
CASSSLREGPVDEQYF
>TRBJ1-1|TRBD1|TRBV5-4|NA|15
TGTGCCAGCAGCTTGCCAGGGACAGGGGGCACTGAAGCTTTCTTT
CASSLPGTGGTEAFF
>TRBJ2-5|NA|TRBV11-2|NA|13
TGTGCCAGCAGCTCGGGTCTGGGCGAGACCCAGTACTTC
CASSSGLGETQYF
>TRBJ2-1|TRBD2|TRBV5-1|NA|15
TGCGCCAGCAGCCCGCTAGCGGACTCCTACAATGAGCAGTTCTTC
CASSPLADSYNEQFF
>TRBJ2-7|TRBD2|TRBV18|once|13
TGTGCCAGCTCACCAACTAGCGGAGTCGAGCAGTACTTC
CASSPTSGVEQYF
>TRBJ1-2|TRBD1|TRBV4-1|NA|16
TGCGCCAGCAGCCAAGAAGTACAGGGGGCTCTCGGGGGCTACACCTTC
CASSQEVQGALGGYTF
>TRBJ2-5|TRBD2|TRBV5-1|NA|14
TGCGCCAGCAGCTGGACTAGAGTAGCAGAGACCCAGTACTTC
CASSWTRVAETQYF
>TRBJ1-6|NA|TRBV5-6|NA|14
TGTGCCAGCAGCTCCCCGGCTGTTAATTCACCCCTCCACTTT
CASSSPAVNSPLHF
>TRBJ1-2|NA|TRBV6-5|NA|13
TGTGCCAGCAGCCAGGCCCTTAACTATGGCTACACCTTC
CASSQALNYGYTF
>TRBJ2-2|NA|TRBV4-3|NA|16
TGCGCCAGCAGCCAAGGGAGGGAATATGGCACCGGGGAGCTGTTTTTT
CASSQGREYGTGELFF
>TRBJ2-1|NA|TRBV11-2|NA|13
TGTGCCAGCAGCTTAGCTCGAGGCAATGAGCAGTTCTTC
CASSLARGNEQFF
>TRBJ2-1|NA|TRBV6-5|NA|16
TGTGCCAGCAGTTTCCAAGGGGGGAGCTCCTACAATGAGCAGTTCTTC
CASSFQGGSSYNEQFF
>TRBJ2-3|NA|TRBV20-1|few|10
TGCAGTGCCGCCACAGATACGCAGTATTTT
CSAATDTQYF
>TRBJ1-1|NA|TRBV11-1|few|12
TGTGCCACTGAAGGTGGGTCGGCTGAAGCTTTCTTT
CATEGGSAEAFF
>TRBJ1-6|TRBD1|TRBV2|NA|15
TGTGCCAGCAGAAATAGGGGGCTCGGTAATTCACCCCTCCACTTT
CASRNRGLGNSPLHF
>TRBJ2-2|NA|TRBV7-3|NA|17
TGTGCCAGCAGCTTAAATTCGTGGGGGACCTACACCGGGGAGCTGTTTTTT
CASSLNSWGTYTGELFF
>TRBJ2-7|TRBD2|TRBV18|NA|15
TGTGCCAGCTCGCCGGGGGGACCCTTCACCTACGAGCAGTACTTC
CASSPGGPFTYEQYF
>TRBJ1-1|NA|TRBV7-8|NA|14
TGTGCCAGCAGCTACACTACAGTGAACACTGAAGCTTTCTTT
CASSYTTVNTEAFF
>TRBJ1-2|TRBD1|TRBV18|NA|15
TGTGCCAGCTCACCACAAACGGGACAGGGTCATGGCTACACCTTC
CASSPQTGQGHGYTF
>TRBJ2-2|NA|TRBV7-2|NA|16
TGTGCCAGCAGCTTTAGACCCGTGATGAACACCGGGGAGCTGTTTTTT
CASSFRPVMNTGELFF
>TRBJ2-7|TRBD1|TRBV7-9|NA|15
TGTGCCAGCAGCCGAGGGGGGACAGGGGACCACGAGCAGTACTTC
CASSRGGTGDHEQYF
>TRBJ2-3|NA|TRBV6-1|NA|14
TGTGCCAGCAGTGAAGCCCTAATAGCAGATACGCAGTATTTT
CASSEALIADTQYF
>TRBJ2-2|TRBD2|TRBV5-6|NA|19
TGTGCCAGCAGCTTGGGGGGCCCGGCTAGCGGGAGATACACCGGGGAGCTGTTTTTT
CASSLGGPASGRYTGELFF
>TRBJ2-5|NA|TRBV12-5|NA|18
TGTGCTAGTGGAGACGTCTTTAACGGACGGCGGGTCCAAGAGACCCAGTACTTC
CASGDVFNGRRVQETQYF
>TRBJ1-4|NA|TRBV5-4|NA|15
TGTGCCAGCAGCTTGGCTCTTTCGACTAATGAAAAACTGTTTTTT
CASSLALSTNEKLFF
>TRBJ2-7|NA|TRBV27|NA|14
TGTGCCAGCAGTTTATCCTTCGCCGGCGCCGAGCAGTACTTC
CASSLSFAGAEQYF
>TRBJ1-4|NA|TRBV18|NA|13
TGTGCCAGCTCTGGGGACATTAATGAAAAACTGTTTTTT
CASSGDINEKLFF
>TRBJ1-6|NA|TRBV19|few|12
TGTGCCAGTAGTATGGGGGTTGGCCCCCTCCACTTT
CASSMGVGPLHF
>TRBJ2-7|NA|TRBV11-2|NA|16
TGTGCCAGCAGCTTACCCGGGACATGGAGCTCCTACGAGCAGTACTTC
CASSLPGTWSSYEQYF
>TRBJ1-1|NA|TRBV13|NA|15
TGTGCCAGCAGCTTAGAGGGGAAGGCGGGCACTGAAGCTTTCTTT
CASSLEGKAGTEAFF
>TRBJ1-1|NA|TRBV30|once|13
TGTGCCCTGGAAGAGGGGATGGGCACTGAAGCTTTCTTT
CALEEGMGTEAFF
>TRBJ1-1|NA|TRBV28|NA|14
TGTGCCAGCAGTTCCGACGGACAATGGGCTGAAGCTTTCTTT
CASSSDGQWAEAFF